The 11 T cell receptor beta chains below come from one sample, sequenced in a study of CD4+ T cells in melanoma. TCRdb's table, derived via immunoSEQ multiplex PCR, lists solely in-frame clones and lacks some. The sample consists of about 140,000 clones, nearly 95% of them appearing once. Every receptor here comes from a human donor with melanoma.

The chain links TRBV5-1 to TRBJ1-1; 7 nucleotides align to TRBD1. This CDR3 comprises 16 residues. V gave up 4 bases and J gave up 5 bases; unmatched junction bases: 14. Germline V gene data show CDR1 as SGHRS and CDR2 as YFSETQ. The CDR3 DNA follows: TGCGCCAGCAGCGTACAGGGGCAGTGGGGCCAGACTGAAGCTTTCTTT. It specifies CASSVQGQWGQTEAFF. Using reference TRBV5-1 and TRBJ1-1 for the parts outside the CDR3, the full variable domain is KAGVTQTPRYLIKTRGQQVTLSCSPISGHRSVSWYQQTPGQGLQFLFEYFSETQRNKGNFPGRFSGRQFSNSRSEMNVSTLELGDSALYLCASSVQGQWGQTEAFFGQGTRLTVV.

The chain is built from TRBV9 and TRBJ2-7, with D possibly TRBD2 on 5 matching bases. Germline CDR1 is SGDLS and CDR2 is YYNGEE. The ends were cut back, 3 bases at V and 0 bases at J, with 7 bases in the middle. The CDR3 is 13 amino acids. This CDR3 is CASSGGRSYEQYF. Here the CDR3 DNA reads TGTGCCAGCAGCGGAGGGCGCTCCTACGAGCAGTACTTC.

This sequence joins TRBV5-1 and TRBJ2-2; D gene ambiguous. Germline CDR1 reads SGHRS; CDR2 reads YFSETQ. The CDR3 contains 14 residues. V was cut by 2 bases and J by 1 base, with 6 bases left in between. CDR3 sequence: CASSLSRNTGELFF. CDR3 coding DNA: TGCGCCAGCAGCTTAAGCAGGAACACCGGGGAGCTGTTTTTT.

The rearrangement links TRBV6-6 to TRBJ1-5; D call uncertain. CDR1 is MNHNY, CDR2 SVGAGI, per germline (reference sequence). The CDR3 contains 13 residues. Trimming stripped 2 bases from V and 5 bases from J, with 7 bases between. The CDR3 DNA follows: TGTGCCAGCAGTTACGCGGGAGATCAGCCCCAGCATTTT. Its protein product is CASSYAGDQPQHF.

The chain carries TRBV7-2 and TRBJ2-1; D might be TRBD2 (6 bases). This CDR3 region has 14 residues. CDR1 and CDR2 (germline): SGHTA, FQGNSA. V was trimmed by 5 bases and J by 6 bases, leaving 14 bases between them. DNA of the CDR3: TGTGCCAGCAGCGCTCCCCCCGGGGGCAATGAGCAGTTCTTC. Translating it yields CASSAPPGGNEQFF.

The chain employs TRBV15 and TRBJ2-7; D ambiguous. Germline V lookup: CDR1 LNHNV, CDR2 YYDKDF (reference sequence). The germline V and J ends were trimmed by 1 base and 2 bases, with 12 bases remaining between them. This CDR3 region has 15 residues. In DNA form, the CDR3 reads TGTGCCACCAGCAGAGGGGCTACCATTACCTACGAGCAGTACTTC. Protein: CATSRGATITYEQYF.

The rearrangement uses TRBV6-5 and TRBJ1-1, with 7 bases that match TRBD1. Germline V gene sequence: CDR1 MNHEY, CDR2 SVGAGI. This CDR3 region has 14 residues. Losses at the gene ends were 8 bases for V and 3 bases for J; bases not matched to a gene: 9. DNA for the CDR3: TGTGCCAGCTGGGGGGGGACAGTTTACACTGAAGCTTTCTTT. This encodes CASWGGTVYTEAFF.

V usage is TRBV10-2 and J usage is TRBJ2-5, with D hard to call. Germline-derived CDR1 and CDR2 are WSHSY and SAAADI. The CDR3 extends over 12 amino acids. The ends were cut back, 6 bases at V and 4 bases at J, with 9 bases in the middle. CDR3 protein: CASRKTGETQYF. CDR3 nucleotide sequence: TGCGCCAGCAGAAAGACTGGAGAGACCCAGTACTTC.

The chain is built from TRBV5-1 and TRBJ2-7; the D is unclear. This CDR3 region has 13 residues. With 2 bases removed from V and 0 bases from J, the gap between germline ends came to 6 bases. From germline, CDR1 is SGHRS and CDR2 YFSETQ. The CDR3 reads CASSLTSSYEQYF. The CDR3 region has the DNA TGCGCCAGCAGCTTAACGAGCTCCTACGAGCAGTACTTC.

The chain uses TRBV9 and TRBJ2-1; D tentatively reads TRBD1 or TRBD2 (5 bases each). Deletions cut 7 bases from V and 7 bases from J, with 21 bases between. The CDR3 runs 15 residues. CDR1 SGDLS and CDR2 YYNGEE come from the germline V gene. The CDR3 coding sequence is TGTGCCAGCTCGGTGGGGGACGAACGGGAAAATGAGCAGTTCTTC. It yields the protein CASSVGDERENEQFF.

The V and J genes are TRBV25-1 and TRBJ2-5; TRBD1 aligns across 7 bases. The CDR3 is made up of 14 amino acids. Germline V lookup: CDR1 MGHDK, CDR2 SYGVNS. Trimming at V came to 5 bases and at J to 4 bases, leaving 7 bases not matched to a gene. The CDR3, as DNA: TGTGCCAGCAGTAGACAAAGGGGGCCAGAGACCCAGTACTTC. Its protein product is CASSRQRGPETQYF.